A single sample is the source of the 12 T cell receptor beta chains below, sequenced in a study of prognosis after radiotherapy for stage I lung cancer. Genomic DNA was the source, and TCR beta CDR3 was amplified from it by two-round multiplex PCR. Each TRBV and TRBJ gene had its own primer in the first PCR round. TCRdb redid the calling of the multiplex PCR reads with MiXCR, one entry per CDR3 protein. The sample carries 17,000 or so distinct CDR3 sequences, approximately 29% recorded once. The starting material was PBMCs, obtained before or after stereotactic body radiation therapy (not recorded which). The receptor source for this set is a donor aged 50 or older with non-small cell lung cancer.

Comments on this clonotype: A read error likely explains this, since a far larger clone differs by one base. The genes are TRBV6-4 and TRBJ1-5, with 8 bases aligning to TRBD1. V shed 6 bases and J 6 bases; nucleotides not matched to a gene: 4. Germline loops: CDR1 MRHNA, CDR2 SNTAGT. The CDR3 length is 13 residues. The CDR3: CASRTGVGQPQHF. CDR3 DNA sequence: TGTGCCAGCAGGACAGGGGTCGGTCAGCCCCAGCATTTT.

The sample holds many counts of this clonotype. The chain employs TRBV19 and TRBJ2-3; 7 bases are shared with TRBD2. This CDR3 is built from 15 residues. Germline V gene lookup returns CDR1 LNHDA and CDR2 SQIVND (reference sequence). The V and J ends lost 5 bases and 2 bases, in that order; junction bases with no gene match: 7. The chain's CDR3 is CASSGSGTTTDTQYF. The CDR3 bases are TGTGCCAGTAGTGGATCAGGGACTACCACAGATACGCAGTATTTT.

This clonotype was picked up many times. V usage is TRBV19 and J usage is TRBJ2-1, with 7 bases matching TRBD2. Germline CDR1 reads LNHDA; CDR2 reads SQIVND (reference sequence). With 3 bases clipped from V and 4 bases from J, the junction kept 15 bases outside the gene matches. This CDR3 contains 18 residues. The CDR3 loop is CASSIRQGGRWRYNEQFF. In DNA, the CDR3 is TGTGCCAGTAGTATCCGGCAGGGCGGGAGATGGAGGTACAATGAGCAGTTCTTC.

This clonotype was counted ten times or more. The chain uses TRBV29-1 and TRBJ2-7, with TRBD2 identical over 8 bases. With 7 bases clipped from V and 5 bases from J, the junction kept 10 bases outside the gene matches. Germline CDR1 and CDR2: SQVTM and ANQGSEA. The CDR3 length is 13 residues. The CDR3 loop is CSATGGEGDEQYF. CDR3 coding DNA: TGCAGCGCCACGGGGGGGGAGGGTGACGAGCAGTACTTC.

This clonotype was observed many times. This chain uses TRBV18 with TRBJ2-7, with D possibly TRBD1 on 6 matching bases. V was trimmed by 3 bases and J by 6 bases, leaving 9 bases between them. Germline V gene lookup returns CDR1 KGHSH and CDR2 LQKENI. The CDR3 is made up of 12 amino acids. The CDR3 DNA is TGTGCCAGCTCACCGCAGGGGCGCGAGCAGTACTTC. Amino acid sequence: CASSPQGREQYF.

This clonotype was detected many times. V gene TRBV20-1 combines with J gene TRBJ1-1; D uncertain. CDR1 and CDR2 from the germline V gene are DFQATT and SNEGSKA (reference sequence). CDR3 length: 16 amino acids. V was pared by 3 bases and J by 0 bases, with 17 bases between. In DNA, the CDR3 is TGCAGTGCTAGCCGACCCCAGTTGCGGATGAACACTGAAGCTTTCTTT. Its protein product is CSASRPQLRMNTEAFF.

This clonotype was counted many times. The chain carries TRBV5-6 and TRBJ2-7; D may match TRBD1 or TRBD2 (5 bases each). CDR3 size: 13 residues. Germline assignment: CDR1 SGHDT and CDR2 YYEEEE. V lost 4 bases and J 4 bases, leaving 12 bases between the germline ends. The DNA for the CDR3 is TGTGCCAGCAGCCCGGGACGGGAATACGAGCAGTACTTC. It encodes CASSPGREYEQYF.

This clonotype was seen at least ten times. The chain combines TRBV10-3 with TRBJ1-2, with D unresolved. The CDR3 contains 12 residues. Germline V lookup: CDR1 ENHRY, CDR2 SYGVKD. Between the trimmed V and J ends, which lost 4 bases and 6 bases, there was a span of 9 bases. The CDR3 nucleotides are TGTGCCATCAGTGTGGATGGGAATGGCTACACCTTC. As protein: CAISVDGNGYTF.

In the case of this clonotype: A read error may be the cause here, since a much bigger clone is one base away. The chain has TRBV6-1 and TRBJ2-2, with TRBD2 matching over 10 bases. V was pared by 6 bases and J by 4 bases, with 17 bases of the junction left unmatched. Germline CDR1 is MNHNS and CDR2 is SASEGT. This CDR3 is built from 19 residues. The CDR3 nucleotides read TGTGCCAGCAGCCGGGCCCAAAAGCGGGGGGGCGGGCGCACCGGGGAGCTGTTTTTT. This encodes CASSRAQKRGGGRTGELFF.

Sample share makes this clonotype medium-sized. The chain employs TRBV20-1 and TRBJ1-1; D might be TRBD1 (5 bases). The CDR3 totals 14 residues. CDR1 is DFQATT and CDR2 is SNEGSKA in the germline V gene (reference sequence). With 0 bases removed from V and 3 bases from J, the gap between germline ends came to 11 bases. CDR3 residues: CSARDQGTDTEAFF. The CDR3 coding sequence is TGCAGTGCTAGAGATCAGGGTACGGACACTGAAGCTTTCTTT.

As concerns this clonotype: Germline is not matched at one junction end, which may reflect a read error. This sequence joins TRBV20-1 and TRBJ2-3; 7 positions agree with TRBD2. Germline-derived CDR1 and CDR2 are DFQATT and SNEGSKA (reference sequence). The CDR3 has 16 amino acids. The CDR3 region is CSVRSPLRGSTDTQYF. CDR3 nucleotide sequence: TGCAGTGTTAGATCCCCTCTGCGGGGGAGCACAGATACGCAGTATTTT.

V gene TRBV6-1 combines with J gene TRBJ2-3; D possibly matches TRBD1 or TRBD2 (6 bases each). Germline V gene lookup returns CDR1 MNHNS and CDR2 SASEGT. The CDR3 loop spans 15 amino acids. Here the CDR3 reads CESSGGTLSTDTQYF. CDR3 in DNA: TGTGAAAGCAGTGGGGGGACACTAAGCACAGATACGCAGTATTTT.